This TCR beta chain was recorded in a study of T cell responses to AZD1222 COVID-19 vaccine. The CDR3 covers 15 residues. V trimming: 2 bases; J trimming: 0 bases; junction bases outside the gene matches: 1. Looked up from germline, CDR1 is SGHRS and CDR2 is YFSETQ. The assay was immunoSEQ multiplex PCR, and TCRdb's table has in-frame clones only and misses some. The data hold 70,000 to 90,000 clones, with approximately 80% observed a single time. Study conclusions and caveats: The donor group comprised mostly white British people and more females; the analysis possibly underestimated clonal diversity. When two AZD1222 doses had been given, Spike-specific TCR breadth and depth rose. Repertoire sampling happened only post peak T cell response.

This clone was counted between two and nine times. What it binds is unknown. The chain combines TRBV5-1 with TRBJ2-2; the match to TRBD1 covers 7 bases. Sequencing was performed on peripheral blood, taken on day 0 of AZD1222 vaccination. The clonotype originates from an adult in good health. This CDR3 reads CASSLGTANTGELFF. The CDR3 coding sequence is TGCGCCAGCAGCTTAGGGACAGCGAACACCGGGGAGCTGTTTTTT.